This T cell receptor (beta chain) was captured by sequencing in a study of regulatory T cells in long-lasting Graves disease. Study observations and caveats: The study found persistent patients shared more public clonotypes (over 2,500) than new patients (nearly 1,000).

Construction of the TCR beta libraries employed iRepertoire HTBI primers in conjunction with Arm-PCR of CDR3 regions. TCRdb reprocessed the multiplex PCR reads via MiXCR and lists one record per CDR3 protein. The table records more than 400,000 distinct CDR3 sequences, around 15% of them present only once. Per germline, CDR1 SNHLY and CDR2 FYNNEI. The V and J ends lost 7 bases and 5 bases, in that order; junction bases with no gene match: 13. The CDR3 consists of 16 residues. In this sample, this clonotype turned up many times. As yet, its antigen is unknown. Time point indicated: newly diagnosed GD, antithyroid drugs for less than 3 months. After RNA was extracted from PBMCs, the TCR library was made from it. These data also formed part of another study, on T cells in Graves' hyperthyroidism and ophthalmopathy.

Material: peripheral blood mononuclear cells (PBMCs), obtained at new diagnosis, from a patient treated with antithyroid drugs. The gene calls are TRBV2 and TRBJ2-3, with 9 bases identical to TRBD1. This receptor was obtained from a man aged 35 to 55 with Graves disease. The CDR3 nucleotides read TGTGCCAGCATTAGATCCCGGGACAGGGTCGTAGATACGCAGTATTTT. Translating gives CASIRSRDRVVDTQYF.